This T cell receptor (beta chain) emerged from a study of T cell clonotyping in hematopoietic cell transplantation. The study's findings and limits: At the given depth, recipient repertoires were over 95% de novo clonotypes. CD4 and CD8 repertoire contributions could not be separated without sorting. Recipient TCR diversity dropped after transplant; expanded clonotypes rose from day 30 to 180. Graft donor and pretransplant recipient Inverse Simpson Index values predicted broader posttransplant TCR diversity.

Regarding this clone: Antigen unknown.

TCRdb keeps only in-frame clones here, not all; method: immunoSEQ multiplex PCR. The sample lists around 15,000 clones, approximately 81% occurring once. Specimen: PBMCs, collected 100 days after allogeneic stem cell transplant. The clonotype comes from a male patient aged 60-70 years who had an allogeneic stem cell transplant from a related donor, so the T cells may come from the graft donor. Some clones in this sample may be carry-over from other donors' samples.

The CDR3 loop is CASSPVQGVNTEAFF. CDR3 nucleotides: TGTGCCAGCTCACCCGTTCAGGGGGTGAACACTGAAGCTTTCTTT. The rearrangement links TRBV18 to TRBJ1-1, with 7 nucleotides matching TRBD1. Germline trimming cut 3 bases from V and 0 bases from J; bases unmatched to any gene: 4. The CDR3 consists of 15 residues. CDR1 and CDR2 from the germline V gene are KGHSH and LQKENI.